This TCR beta chain appears in the sequencing data of a study of T-cell memory formation after mild COVID-19. As for the study in general: TCR clusters were largely donor specific.

Researchers used 5'RACE with constant-segment primers to make TCR alpha and TCR beta cDNA libraries that carry sample barcodes and UMIs. MiXCR was run by TCRdb on the 5' RACE reads, yielding one entry per CDR3 protein. Of around 47,000 distinct CDR3 sequences in the sample, 7.5% to 10% were seen once. General study results and limits: Whether second-wave clones peaking at day 37 were SARS-CoV-2 specific went unconfirmed. Pre-infection memory contained some responding clones, which suggested that cross-reactive memory had joined.

The CDR3 is 11 residues long. Trimming removed 1 base at V and 8 bases at J, with 5 bases between. This clonotype has ten or more counts. Its antigen is currently unknown. Sequencing was carried out using PBMCs or a T cell subset sorted from them (not recorded which). J is TRBJ1-1 and V is TRBV12-3 or TRBV12-4; D is undetermined. This sequence was found in an adult woman who had mild COVID-19 (a few samples of this study predate the infection). Cell type and time point are not known. The CDR3 DNA is TGTGCCAGCAGTTTAGAATTGGAAGCTTTCTTT. Its translation is CASSLELEAFF.